This T cell receptor beta chain was documented in a study of graft-versus-host responses after intestinal transplantation. The wider study: Recipients were all induced with anti-thymocyte globulin, then given tacrolimus and steroids for around 3 years.

This CDR3 has 15 residues. Deletions cut 2 bases from V and 5 bases from J, with 15 bases between. Germline-derived CDR1 and CDR2 are MNHNS and SASEGT. Here immunoSEQ multiplex PCR was the method, and the copy in TCRdb shows in-frame clones only, minus some. Here the sample spans roughly 120,000 clones, around 95% being singletons. This clone was seen more than once but under ten times. Antigen: not known. The J gene is TRBJ1-2, the V gene TRBV6-1; no firm D call. The material was unstimulated CD8+ T cells sorted from spleen or lymph node cells, obtained before intestinal transplant. This TCR was sampled from a human donor who received an intestinal transplant. This chain's CDR3 is CASSEFFGSIYGYTF. CDR3 DNA sequence: TGTGCCAGCAGTGAATTTTTCGGCAGCATATATGGCTACACCTTC.